A selection of T cell receptor beta chains follows, all from one sample in a study of T cell responses to AZD1222 COVID-19 vaccine. Clones were sequenced by immunoSEQ multiplex PCR, and TCRdb holds only the in-frame ones, with some missing. The sample holds tens of thousands of clones, approximately 93% seen once. Sequences were derived from peripheral blood, sampled on day 0 of AZD1222 vaccination. These receptors were obtained from an adult in good health. Both conserved end residues are part of each CDR3. D genes are given only for firm matches.

TRBJ1-3 | TRBV2 | NA | CASGAGGSGNTIYF
TRBJ1-5 | TRBV15 | NA | CATSSGGGNQPQHF
TRBJ2-5 | TRBV11-2 | NA | CASSGGGRGETQYF
TRBJ1-1 | TRBV7-6 | TRBD1 | CASSLRGQGDTEAFF
TRBJ1-4 | TRBV15 | NA | CATSREIGPLTKLFF
TRBJ1-5 | TRBV5-1 | NA | CASSLAAGGQPQHF
TRBJ1-1 | TRBV6-6 | NA | CASLPPLRWNTEAFF
TRBJ2-1 | TRBV12-3/TRBV12-4 | TRBD2 | CASTWRGTSEQFF
TRBJ2-7 | TRBV30 | NA | CAWEKGYEQYF
TRBJ1-4 | TRBV11-3 | NA | CASSLWKEKLFF
TRBJ2-2 | TRBV5-4 | NA | CASSLGSRGNTGELFF
TRBJ1-1 | TRBV10-3 | NA | CAISVGRDPNTEAFF
TRBJ1-1 | TRBV6-2/TRBV6-3 | NA | CASSYKGGNTEAFF
TRBJ1-1 | TRBV4-2 | NA | CASSQFARGTAGTEAFF
TRBJ2-4 | TRBV7-8 | TRBD2 | CASSVSGAKNIQYF
TRBJ1-3 | TRBV4-3 | TRBD1 | CASSQAGQGFGNTIYF
TRBJ1-6 | TRBV7-2 | NA | CASSFSTAYNSPLHF
TRBJ1-5 | TRBV27 | TRBD1 | CASRGTGYSNQPQHF
TRBJ2-2 | TRBV6-5 | NA | CASNRNTGELFF
TRBJ2-1 | TRBV6-2/TRBV6-3 | TRBD2 | CASSYSSGGINEQFF